This T cell receptor (beta chain) was recovered during a study of blood T cells in healthy people across ages. CDR1 is SGDLS and CDR2 is YYNGEE in the germline V gene. The germline V and J ends were trimmed by 4 bases and 1 base, with 13 bases remaining between them. CDR3 length equals 15 residues. Together with a sample-barcoded 5' primer, a J-beta primer mix was included in a second PCR lasting roughly 7 to 11 cycles. Via MiXCR, TCRdb re-called the 5' RACE reads, giving one row per CDR3 protein. Of around 1,100,000 distinct CDR3 sequences in the sample, under 40% are singletons; the top ten hold roughly 13%. This clonotype has just a few counts.

The sample consisted of blood. This rearrangement joins TRBV9 to TRBJ2-3; TRBD2 is a possible D gene (5 bases). The source of this sequence is a man in his late teens or twenties in good health. CDR3 DNA: TGTGCCAGCAGCTCTTCTTTCGGGGGCACAGATACGCAGTATTTT. It is translated as CASSSSFGGTDTQYF.